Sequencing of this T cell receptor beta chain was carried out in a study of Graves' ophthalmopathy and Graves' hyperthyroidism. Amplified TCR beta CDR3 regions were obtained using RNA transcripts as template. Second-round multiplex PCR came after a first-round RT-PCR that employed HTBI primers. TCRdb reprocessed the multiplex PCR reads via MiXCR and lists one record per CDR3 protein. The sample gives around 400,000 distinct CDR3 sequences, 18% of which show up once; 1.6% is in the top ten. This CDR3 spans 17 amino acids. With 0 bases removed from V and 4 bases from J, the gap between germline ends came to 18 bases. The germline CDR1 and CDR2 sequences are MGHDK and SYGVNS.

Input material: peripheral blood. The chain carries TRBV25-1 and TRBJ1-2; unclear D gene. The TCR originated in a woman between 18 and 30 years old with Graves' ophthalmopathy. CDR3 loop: CASSEYSLSGRSYGYTF. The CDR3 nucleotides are TGTGCCAGCAGTGAATATTCATTGAGTGGTAGGAGCTATGGCTACACCTTC.